The rows below give T cell receptor beta chains drawn from one sample of a study of Ad26.COV2.S vaccination and SARS-CoV-2 variants. Repertoires were generated with immunoSEQ multiplex PCR, while TCRdb's copy carries only in-frame clones and drops some. The table includes 440,000 or so clones, 80% to 95% detected once. The input for sequencing was peripheral blood, taken in a trial of Ad26.COV2.S vaccine versus placebo. The source of these receptors is a person aged 18 to 65 who received the Ad26.COV2.S COVID-19 vaccine or a placebo. CDR3s include the opening cysteine and the closing phenylalanine or tryptophan. A D gene is named only where the DNA matches it firmly. Some rows have no size entry. The others give once, few or many, or a class for an expanded clone.

clone_size	v_call	d_call	j_call	cdr3_nt	cdr3_aa
NA	TRBV4-1	NA	TRBJ2-7	TGCGCCAGCAGCCAAGCTCCCCCCCTACCCGGGGGATACGAGCAGTACTTC	CASSQAPPLPGGYEQYF
NA	TRBV10-3	TRBD1	TRBJ1-4	TGTGCCACCTCCGGGACAGAAAATGAAAAACTGTTTTTT	CATSGTENEKLFF
NA	TRBV5-1	NA	TRBJ2-7	TGCGCCAGCAGCTTGGGACGCGGCGGTAATAACGAGCAGTACTTC	CASSLGRGGNNEQYF
NA	TRBV14	NA	TRBJ2-1	TGTGCCAGCAGCCCTAAGGGCGGACCTAACAATGAGCAGTTCTTC	CASSPKGGPNNEQFF
NA	TRBV15	TRBD2	TRBJ2-1	TGTGCCACCAGCACTAGCGGGAGCTTCAATGAGCAGTTCTTC	CATSTSGSFNEQFF
NA	TRBV10-3	TRBD2	TRBJ2-7	TGTGCCATCAGCTGGACTAGCGGGAGCGACGAGCAGTACTTC	CAISWTSGSDEQYF
NA	TRBV9	TRBD1	TRBJ1-4	TGTGCCAGCAGCGGAGGACAGGGGGCTTTTGAAAAACTGTTTTTT	CASSGGQGAFEKLFF
once	TRBV4-2	TRBD1	TRBJ1-3	TGTGCCAGCAGCCAAGAAGTAGGGGGCCTCGGAAACACCATATATTTT	CASSQEVGGLGNTIYF
NA	TRBV28	NA	TRBJ2-7	TGTGCAGGGGCGACAGTCCGGGCCGGGAAGCACGAGCAGTACTTC	CAGATVRAGKHEQYF
NA	TRBV5-6	NA	TRBJ2-3	TGTGCCAGCAGCACACAGCCAGATACGCAGTATTTT	CASSTQPDTQYF
NA	TRBV19	NA	TRBJ2-1	TGTGCCAGTAGTATAGGTACCAAACCCTTCAATGAGCAGTTCTTC	CASSIGTKPFNEQFF
NA	TRBV4-3	TRBD2	TRBJ2-5	TGCGCCAGCAGCCAAGAGACTAGCGGGTACCAAGAGACCCAGTACTTC	CASSQETSGYQETQYF
NA	TRBV27	TRBD2	TRBJ2-1	TGTGCCAGCAGCTCCGGGGGACTAGCACAGTTCTTC	CASSSGGLAQFF
NA	TRBV7-8	NA	TRBJ2-2	TGTGCCAGCAGCTTATCCCTGGGGGAGCTGTTTTTT	CASSLSLGELFF
NA	TRBV3-1/TRBV3-2	NA	TRBJ2-3	TGTGCCAGCAGCCAAGCGGGGCAGGGCAGGGGAGCAGATACGCAGTATTTT	CASSQAGQGRGADTQYF
NA	TRBV3-1/TRBV3-2	NA	TRBJ1-1	TGTGCCAGCAGCCTACGTGGGGACACTGAAGCTTTCTTT	CASSLRGDTEAFF
NA	TRBV10-3	TRBD1	TRBJ2-7	TGTGCCACCAACGAACCGGGACAGGTCTCCTACGAGCAGTACTTC	CATNEPGQVSYEQYF
NA	TRBV7-2	NA	TRBJ1-2	TGTGCCAGCAGCTTAGGGGTGAACTATGGCTACACCTTC	CASSLGVNYGYTF
NA	TRBV4-1	TRBD2	TRBJ2-1	TGCGCCAGCAGCCAAGATAACGGGGTAGCGGGAGTCTCCTACAATGAGCAGTTCTTC	CASSQDNGVAGVSYNEQFF